A single sample gave rise to the 9 T cell receptor beta chains below, sequenced in a study of CD8 T cells in ankylosing spondylitis. Whole-study findings and limits: Seemingly distinctive of ankylosing spondylitis blood was a TCR beta motif formed by eight highly homologous variants.

Their cognate antigens are unknown. A single record per CDR3 protein comes from TCRdb applying MiXCR to the 5' RACE reads. The sample includes a few hundred thousand distinct CDR3 sequences, around 20% seen only once; the top ten take about 42%. Input material: blood, either unsorted or a sorted T cell fraction (not recorded which). The receptors were gathered from a male donor with ankylosing spondylitis.

The J gene is TRBJ2-3, the V gene TRBV15, with 10 positions matching TRBD2. J lost 4 bases, V lost 0 bases, and 1 base had no gene match. CDR3 size: 15 residues. Germline loops: CDR1 LNHNV, CDR2 YYDKDF (reference sequence). DNA of the CDR3: TGTGCCACCAGCAGAGAAGCGGGGGGGCCAGATACGCAGTATTTT. It is translated as CATSREAGGPDTQYF.

This chain joins TRBV21-1 and TRBJ1-1. TRBV21-1 is a documented pseudogene. This CDR3 contains 18 residues. The CDR3 sequence: CASSKARRENVLGTEAFF. The CDR3 DNA reads as TGTGCCAGCAGCAAAGCGCGGAGGGAAAATGTCTTGGGCACTGAAGCTTTCTTT.

This clonotype was recorded a few times. This CDR3 reads CASSLSYPTVSRETQYF. DNA for the CDR3: TGTGCCAGCAGTTTATCCTACCCGACAGTGAGCAGGGAGACCCAGTACTTC. V and J are TRBV27 and TRBJ2-5, with a tentative D call TRBD1 (5 bases). The ends were cut back, 0 bases at V and 5 bases at J, with 19 bases in the middle. Germline V gives CDR1 MNHEY, CDR2 SMNVEV (reference sequence). The CDR3 extends over 17 amino acids.

The V call is TRBV4-3, the J call TRBJ2-1, with D tentatively TRBD1 (6 bases). V lost 1 base, J lost 6 bases, and 16 bases lay in between. CDR3 length: 16 amino acids. Germline V gene sequence: CDR1 LGHNA, CDR2 YSLEER. CDR3 in amino acids: CASSQAPGTTFNEQFF. CDR3 in DNA: TGCGCCAGCAGCCAAGCTCCGGGGACAACCTTCAATGAGCAGTTCTTC.

This clonotype was counted at least ten times. The V call is TRBV24-1, the J call TRBJ2-5, with TRBD2 identical over 8 bases. This CDR3 is built from 17 residues. Germline V gives CDR1 KGHDR, CDR2 SFDVKD. The V segment lost 6 bases and the J segment 1 base; nucleotides outside the gene matches: 12. In DNA, the CDR3 is TGTGCCACCAGTCCAGCAGTCAGCGGGAGAGTCCAAGAGACCCAGTACTTC. Translated, it gives CATSPAVSGRVQETQYF.

The chain has TRBV27 and TRBJ2-3; D gene unclear. Germline CDR1 MNHEY, CDR2 SMNVEV (reference sequence). V shed 7 bases and J shed 5 bases, with 10 bases lying between them. This CDR3 is 12 amino acids long. This CDR3 is CASTNLVDTQYF. CDR3 sequence (DNA): TGTGCCAGCACAAATCTAGTAGATACGCAGTATTTT.

In this sample, this clonotype turned up a few times. The gene calls are TRBV4-3 and TRBJ2-1; 10 nucleotides align to TRBD2. The CDR3 has 15 amino acids. V dropped 2 bases and J dropped 3; count of bases not matched to a gene: 1. Germline V gene lookup returns CDR1 LGHNA and CDR2 YSLEER. The CDR3 nucleotides read TGCGCCAGCAGCCAATGGACTAGCGGCTACAATGAGCAGTTCTTC. Its translation: CASSQWTSGYNEQFF.

A few counts support this clonotype. The J gene is TRBJ1-2, the V gene TRBV15; D not certain. The V and J ends lost 5 bases and 0 bases respectively, with 7 bases between them. Germline V gene data show CDR1 as LNHNV and CDR2 as YYDKDF (reference sequence). This CDR3 spans 13 amino acids. CDR3 region: CATSRTANYGYTF. For the CDR3, the DNA is TGTGCCACCAGCCGTACAGCTAACTATGGCTACACCTTC.

The chain combines TRBV4-1 with TRBJ2-2; tentative D call: TRBD2 (6 bases). Germline assignment: CDR1 MGHRA and CDR2 YSYEKL. The V end was cut by 0 bases, the J end by 3 bases, with 14 bases between. The CDR3 is 17 residues long. The CDR3 sequence is CASSQEANRLDTGELFF. CDR3 nucleotide sequence: TGCGCCAGCAGCCAAGAGGCTAACAGACTAGACACCGGGGAGCTGTTTTTT.